The 2 T cell receptor beta chains below all came from one sample that was sequenced in a study of blood T cell repertoires in COVID-19. Here immunoSEQ multiplex PCR was the method, and the copy in TCRdb shows in-frame clones only, minus some. The table records roughly 130,000 clones, more than 75% of them present only once. Sequences were obtained from peripheral blood. These receptors were obtained from an older woman with acute or convalescent COVID-19.

The chain employs TRBV20-1 and TRBJ2-2; TRBD2 agrees at 7 bases. The junction had 8 bases not matched to a gene; V was cut back by 3 bases and J by 4 bases. The CDR3 runs to 15 residues. Per the germline V gene, CDR1 is DFQATT and CDR2 is SNEGSKA (reference sequence). CDR3 in amino acids: CSASSALARTGELFF. CDR3 nucleotides: TGCAGTGCTAGTAGCGCACTAGCGCGCACCGGGGAGCTGTTTTTT.

CDR3 nucleotides: TGTGCCAGCAGTTACTCGGGAGGGGCTCCTAACTATGGCTACACCTTC. Encoded protein: CASSYSGGAPNYGYTF. V and J are TRBV6-5 and TRBJ1-2, with a possible D match to TRBD1 (5 bases). Per the germline V gene, CDR1 is MNHEY and CDR2 is SVGAGI. This CDR3 contains 16 residues. Trimming removed 0 bases at V and 0 bases at J, with 11 bases between.